This T cell receptor (beta chain) was sequenced in a study of blood T cells in healthy people across ages. About the study: In model experiments, template switching was able to capture about one barcoded beta molecule for every two T cells that were present. The study's findings and limits: In long-lived donors, naive CD4+ cell counts and diversity exceeded those of aged donors.

Germline lookup yields CDR1 SEHNR and CDR2 FQNEAQ (reference sequence). V was pared by 5 bases and J by 7 bases, with 17 bases between. The CDR3 sequence is 14 residues long. Primed by a sample-barcoded 5' primer and a J-beta primer mix, a second PCR proceeded for about 6 to 12 cycles. TCRdb passed the 5' RACE reads through MiXCR, listing each CDR3 protein once. Among approximately 850,000 distinct CDR3 sequences listed, about 62% were seen once. The sample providers were healthy Caucasian people from Russia, aged roughly 6 to 95. Each donor supplied around 10 milliliters of peripheral blood. In regard to this clonotype: Its antigen is unknown.

This receptor was taken from a man aged 30 to 39 in good health. Sample: blood. This chain links TRBV7-9 with TRBJ1-2, with D possibly matching TRBD1 (5 bases). The CDR3 coding sequence is TGTGCCAGCAGCCCGACCGGGCTCAGGGTTGGCTACACCTTC. This sequence encodes CASSPTGLRVGYTF.